These 15 T cell receptor beta chains were all obtained from the same sample, sequenced in a study of brain T cells in children with intractable seizures. Time point of the sample: blood from clinic visit 5 months post-surgery; TSC patient then seizure free. Using immunoSEQ multiplex PCR, the repertoire was profiled, and TCRdb retains in-frame clones only, with some absent. The sample has 340,000 or so clones, about 93% seen once. The input for sequencing was peripheral blood, taken roughly 5 months after surgery. Every receptor here comes from a boy under two years old with tuberous sclerosis and intractable seizures.

The chain uses TRBV5-6 and TRBJ2-2; D ambiguous. Germline V gene data show CDR1 as SGHDT and CDR2 as YYEEEE. The CDR3 is 13 residues long. Trimming removed 4 bases at V and 6 bases at J, with 10 bases between. Written as DNA, the CDR3 is TGTGCCAGCAGCCCGTACGCCTCCGGGGAGCTGTTTTTT. Translated: CASSPYASGELFF.

The chain carries TRBV9 and TRBJ1-2, with a weak D call TRBD1 (6 bases). The CDR3 runs 13 residues. Germline assignment: CDR1 SGDLS and CDR2 YYNGEE. V was shortened by 0 bases and J by 3 bases, with 6 bases between the two germline ends. The chain's CDR3 is CASSVDRDYGYTF. CDR3 nucleotides: TGTGCCAGCAGCGTAGACAGGGACTATGGCTACACCTTC.

The chain links TRBV2 to TRBJ2-5, with 10 nucleotides matching TRBD2. Per germline, CDR1 SNHLY and CDR2 FYNNEI. The V gene end was trimmed by 7 bases and the J gene end by 7 bases; junction bases not matched to a gene: 9. The CDR3 extends over 14 amino acids. The CDR3, as DNA: TGTGCCAGCACCAGAGCGGGGGGGCCGGGGACCCAGTACTTC. Its protein product is CASTRAGGPGTQYF.

This clone came up a few times. This chain uses TRBV27 with TRBJ1-2; 8 bases agree with TRBD1. V lost 6 bases, J lost 4 bases, and 7 bases stayed unmatched. CDR3 size: 14 residues. Germline-derived CDR1 and CDR2 are MNHEY and SMNVEV (reference sequence). The chain's CDR3 is CASSPSTGGYGYTF. CDR3 in DNA: TGTGCCAGCAGCCCTTCTACAGGGGGCTATGGCTACACCTTC.

J is TRBJ1-3 and V is TRBV6-5; 7 positions match TRBD1. Germline-derived CDR1 and CDR2 are MNHEY and SVGAGI. After removal of 0 bases from V and 0 bases from J, the junction contained 2 bases not matched to a gene. There are 16 residues in the CDR3. In DNA, the CDR3 is TGTGCCAGCAGTTACTCGGGACAGCACTCTGGAAACACCATATATTTT. Its protein product is CASSYSGQHSGNTIYF.

V gene TRBV24-1 combines with J gene TRBJ2-1; 13 bases are a match to TRBD2. V was pared by 4 bases and J by 5 bases, with 10 bases of the junction left unmatched. Germline values: CDR1 KGHDR, CDR2 SFDVKD. CDR3 size: 18 residues. The CDR3 DNA sequence: TGTGCCACCAGTGAGGCGGGCGGGACTAGCGGGACCAACAATGAGCAGTTCTTC. Its protein is CATSEAGGTSGTNNEQFF.

The chain combines TRBV9 with TRBJ2-3, with D perhaps TRBD2 (6 bases). The germline CDR1 and CDR2 sequences are SGDLS and YYNGEE. V lost 2 bases and J lost 8, with 9 bases in between. The CDR3 is 12 amino acids. The CDR3 coding sequence is TGTGCCAGCAGCGTTCAGGGAGGTACGCAGTATTTT. It yields the protein CASSVQGGTQYF.

The chain combines TRBV5-1 with TRBJ2-2; a possible D gene is TRBD2 (7 bases). The CDR3 runs 16 residues. Trimming took off 3 bases at V and 1 base at J, with 13 bases between the two ends. The germline V gene encodes CDR1 SGHRS and CDR2 YFSETQ. In DNA, the CDR3 is TGCGCCAGCAGCTGGGCGGGGGCGCAGAACACCGGGGAGCTGTTTTTT. The encoded protein is CASSWAGAQNTGELFF. The entire variable domain, with the rest obtained from reference TRBV5-1 and TRBJ2-2, is as follows: KAGVTQTPRYLIKTRGQQVTLSCSPISGHRSVSWYQQTPGQGLQFLFEYFSETQRNKGNFPGRFSGRQFSNSRSEMNVSTLELGDSALYLCASSWAGAQNTGELFFGEGSRLTVL.

The V gene is TRBV2, the J gene TRBJ2-7, with 8 bases lining up with TRBD1. V dropped 4 bases and J dropped 4; count of bases not matched to a gene: 6. The CDR3 sequence is 14 residues long. Germline V gene lookup returns CDR1 SNHLY and CDR2 FYNNEI. In nucleotides, the CDR3 is TGTGCCAGCAGTGTTGGACAGGGTCCATACGAGCAGTACTTC. Its translation is CASSVGQGPYEQYF.

V gene TRBV6-5 combines with J gene TRBJ1-1; tentative D call: TRBD1 (5 bases). Germline CDR1 and CDR2: MNHEY and SVGAGI. Trimming left V 0 bases short and J 6 bases short, with 14 bases between. The CDR3 totals 15 residues. CDR3 nucleotide sequence: TGTGCCAGCAGTTACTCGAACGGGGGAGGGGCTGAAGCTTTCTTT. Translating gives CASSYSNGGGAEAFF.

The V gene is TRBV6-6, the J gene TRBJ1-1; maybe TRBD1 (5 bases). The CDR3 sequence is 13 residues long. V was cut by 6 bases and J by 1 base, with 9 bases left in between. Germline assignment: CDR1 MNHNY and CDR2 SVGAGI (reference sequence). The CDR3 nucleotides read TGTGCCAGCAGCATTGGGACGAACACTGAAGCTTTCTTT. Translated, it gives CASSIGTNTEAFF.

The rearrangement uses TRBV28 and TRBJ1-4, with 7 bases matching TRBD1. Looked up from germline, CDR1 is MDHEN and CDR2 is SYDVKM. Unmatched junction bases numbered 5, after V lost 2 bases and J lost 5 bases. The CDR3 spans 15 residues. The chain's CDR3 is CASSLQTGINEKLFF. As DNA, the CDR3 is TGTGCCAGCAGTTTACAGACAGGGATCAATGAAAAACTGTTTTTT.

V and J are TRBV6-5 and TRBJ1-6, with D uncertain. Germline lookup yields CDR1 MNHEY and CDR2 SVGAGI. V was trimmed by 0 bases and J by 7 bases, leaving 10 bases between them. The CDR3 loop spans 15 amino acids. The CDR3 DNA is TGTGCCAGCAGTTACTCCATTCTTTGGAATTCACCCCTCCACTTT. As protein: CASSYSILWNSPLHF.

This clone was counted only a few times. The chain couples TRBV27 to TRBJ2-1, with 7 bases identical to TRBD2. The junction had 15 bases not matched to a gene; V was cut back by 7 bases and J by 9 bases. Germline V gene data show CDR1 as MNHEY and CDR2 as SMNVEV (reference sequence). The CDR3 runs 15 residues. The CDR3 bases are TGTGCCAGCAACCCCGCTAGCGCCTGGGGGGGTGAGCAGTTCTTC. It is translated as CASNPASAWGGEQFF.

This chain uses TRBV6-1 with TRBJ2-3; 7 nucleotides match TRBD2. The junction had 15 bases not matched to a gene; V was cut back by 3 bases and J by 9 bases. Germline V gene lookup returns CDR1 MNHNS and CDR2 SASEGT. CDR3 length: 16 residues. The CDR3 coding sequence is TGTGCCAGCAGTGAGCGGCTGGGGGGGAACCCCGAGACGCAGTATTTT. Its protein is CASSERLGGNPETQYF.